This T cell receptor beta chain is from a study of blood T cells in healthy people across ages (dated by TCRdb to 2014 to 2015). For the study in its entirety: Template switching captured roughly one uniquely barcoded TCR beta cDNA molecule per two T cells in model experiments. Age-related changes in TCR beta repertoire diversity were measured in the study by deep sequencing normalized with unique cDNA molecular identifiers. Donors were grouped into four age groups: young (average 16 years), middle-aged (39), aged (approximately 67) and long-lived (82). The study analyzed two additional independent replicas of 1 million unique cDNA reads from the same blood draw for two donors, one aged 18 to 29 and one aged 80 or older. To avoid experimental bias, donors of different ages were randomly spread across the sequencing lanes. On the study overall, not on this receptor specifically: The long-lived group showed more naive CD4+ T cells, fewer expanded clones and increased TCR diversity than the aged group, suggesting age selection. There was a strong correlation between observed TCR beta diversity and the percentage of naive T cells measured by flow cytometry. Observed TCR beta diversity per million T cells fell roughly linearly with age, and a significant reduction was already apparent by age roughly 40. Estimates of total diversity based on one million sequenced T cells were considered lower bounds and underestimates. Since profiling was done on bulk unsorted PBMCs, naive and antigen-experienced compartments could not be conclusively compared. Donor CMV infection status was unknown, potentially confounding age-related changes in expanded clonotypes.

With regard to this clonotype: The clone's antigen remains unknown. It has no much larger one-base neighbor in the sample; base qualities were not kept.

The donors were roughly 39 Caucasian individuals from Russia, aged roughly 6 to 90 years, who were systemically healthy. About 9.1 milliliters of peripheral blood were collected from each donor into EDTA-treated Vacutainer tubes. PBMCs were isolated by Ficoll-Paque density-gradient centrifugation, with at least 7 million obtained per sample. Trizol reagent was used to extract total RNA from the PBMCs, yielding at least 5.5 micrograms per sample. Naive CD45RAhigh/CD27high T cell percentages were measured by flow cytometry on a PBMC aliquot from every donor. CDR1 and CDR2 were assigned from the germline V gene (reference sequence) as LGHDT and YNNKEL. The CDR3 measures 16 amino acids from cysteine to phenylalanine. The kept DNA is CDR3 alone, 48 bases in frame from the first base. V is reduced by 0 bases and J by 0 bases, leaving a spacing of 10 bases between them. Preparation of the library involved 5' RACE. The listed sequencing device is Illumina HiSeq 2500. A second PCR of 7 to 11 cycles was run with a J-beta primer mix and a sample-barcoded 5' primer. A template-switch 5' adaptor carrying 12 random nucleotides introduced a unique molecular identifier onto each TCR beta cDNA molecule. Each sample yielded at least 2.5 million CDR3-containing paired-end reads. First-strand cDNA synthesis was performed from all RNA using the Mint cDNA synthesis kit, with priming by a TRBC-specific oligonucleotide. Following uracil-DNA glycosylase treatment, all cDNA underwent a first 18-cycle PCR with the universal primers M1SS and BC2_uni_R. In the original analysis: For normalization, 1 million high-quality reads, each with a distinct molecular identifier, were randomly selected from each sample. Reads with shared molecular identifiers were discarded instead of being binned into consensus sequences. MiTCR, run with a Q25 quality threshold and the strictest error-elimination algorithm, handled CDR3 identification, clonotype clustering and error correction. A nonparametric unseen species model using Euler transformation provided a lower-bound estimate of total TCR beta diversity. The raw public reads went through TCRdb reprocessing: fastp at Q25, MiXCR clone calling, in-frame beta chains kept. Identical CDR3 proteins give one entry, which carries the most common genes and DNA. The V and J calls and clone size come from TCRdb's table, not from the authors' own analysis. Here the sample has about 670,000 distinct CDR3 sequences; approximately 40% occur a single time. The ten largest clonotypes hold around 30% of the sample.

The TCR comes from an older man in good health. What was sequenced was blood. The rearranged chain carries TRBV3-1 and TRBJ2-3, with the D gene not confidently named. The bases read TGTGCCAGCAGCCAAGATTGGCGGCCTAGCACAGATACGCAGTATTTT. Translated, this is CASSQDWRPSTDTQYF.